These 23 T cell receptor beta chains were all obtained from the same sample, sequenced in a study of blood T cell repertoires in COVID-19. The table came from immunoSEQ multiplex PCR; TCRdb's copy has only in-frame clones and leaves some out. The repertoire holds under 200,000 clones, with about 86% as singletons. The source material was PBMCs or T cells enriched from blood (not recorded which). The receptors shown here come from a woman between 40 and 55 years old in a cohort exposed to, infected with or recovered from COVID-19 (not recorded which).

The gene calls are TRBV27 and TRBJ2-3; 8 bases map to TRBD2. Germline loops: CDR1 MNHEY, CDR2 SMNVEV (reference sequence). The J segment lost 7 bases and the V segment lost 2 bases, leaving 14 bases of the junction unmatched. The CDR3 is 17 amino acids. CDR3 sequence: CASSLEAGDARGNTQYF. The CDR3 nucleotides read TGTGCCAGCAGTTTAGAAGCGGGGGACGCGAGGGGCAATACGCAGTATTTT.

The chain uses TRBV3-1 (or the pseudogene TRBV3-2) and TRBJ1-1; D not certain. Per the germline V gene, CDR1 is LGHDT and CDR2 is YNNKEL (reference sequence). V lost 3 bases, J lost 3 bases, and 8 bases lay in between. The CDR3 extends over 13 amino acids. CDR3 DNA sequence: TGTGCCAGCAGCCAGGGTGCGGACACTGAAGCTTTCTTT. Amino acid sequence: CASSQGADTEAFF.

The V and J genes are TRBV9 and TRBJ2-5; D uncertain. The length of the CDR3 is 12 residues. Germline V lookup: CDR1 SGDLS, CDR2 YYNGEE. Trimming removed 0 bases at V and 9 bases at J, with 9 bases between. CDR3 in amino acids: CASSVGASAQYF. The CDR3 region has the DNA TGTGCCAGCAGCGTAGGGGCGTCGGCCCAGTACTTC.

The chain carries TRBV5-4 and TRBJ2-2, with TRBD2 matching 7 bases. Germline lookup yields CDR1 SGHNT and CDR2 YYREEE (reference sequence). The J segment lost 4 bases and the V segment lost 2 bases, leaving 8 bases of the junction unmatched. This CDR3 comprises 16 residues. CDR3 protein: CASSLLAGVSTGELFF. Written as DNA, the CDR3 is TGTGCCAGCAGCTTATTGGCGGGAGTTAGCACCGGGGAGCTGTTTTTT.

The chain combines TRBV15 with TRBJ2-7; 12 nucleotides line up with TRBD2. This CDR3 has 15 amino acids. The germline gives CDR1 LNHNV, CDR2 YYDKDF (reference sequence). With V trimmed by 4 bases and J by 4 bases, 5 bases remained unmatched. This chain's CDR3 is CATSTTSGRPYEQYF. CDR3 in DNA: TGTGCCACCAGCACGACTAGCGGGAGACCTTACGAGCAGTACTTC.

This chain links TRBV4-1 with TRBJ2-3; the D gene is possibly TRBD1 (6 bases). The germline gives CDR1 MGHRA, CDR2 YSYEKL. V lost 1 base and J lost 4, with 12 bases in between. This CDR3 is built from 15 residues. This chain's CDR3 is CASSQVGALPDTQYF. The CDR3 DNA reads TGCGCCAGCAGCCAAGTGGGGGCGTTGCCAGATACGCAGTATTTT.

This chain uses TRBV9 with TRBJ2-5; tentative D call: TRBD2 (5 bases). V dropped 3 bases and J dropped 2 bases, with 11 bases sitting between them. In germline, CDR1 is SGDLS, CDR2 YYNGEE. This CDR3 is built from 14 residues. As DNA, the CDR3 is TGTGCCAGCAGCGACCCGGACTTGCAAGAGACCCAGTACTTC. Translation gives CASSDPDLQETQYF.

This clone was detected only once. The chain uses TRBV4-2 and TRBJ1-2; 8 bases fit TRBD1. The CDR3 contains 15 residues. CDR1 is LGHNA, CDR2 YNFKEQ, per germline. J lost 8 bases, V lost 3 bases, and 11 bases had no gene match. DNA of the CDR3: TGTGCCAGCAGCCATTATACCGGGACAGGATACGGCTACACCTTC. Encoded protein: CASSHYTGTGYGYTF.

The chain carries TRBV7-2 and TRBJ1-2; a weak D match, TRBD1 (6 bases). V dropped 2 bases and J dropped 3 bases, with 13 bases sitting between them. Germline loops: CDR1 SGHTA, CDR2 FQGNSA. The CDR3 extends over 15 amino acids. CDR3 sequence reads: CASSLKGDRDYGYTF. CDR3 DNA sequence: TGTGCCAGCAGCTTAAAGGGGGATCGGGACTATGGCTACACCTTC. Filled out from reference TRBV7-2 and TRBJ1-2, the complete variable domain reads GAGVSQSPSNKVTEKGKDVELRCDPISGHTALYWYRQSLGQGLEFLIYFQGNSAPDKSGLPSDRFSAERTGGSVSTLTIQRTQQEDSAVYLCASSLKGDRDYGYTFGSGTRLTVV.

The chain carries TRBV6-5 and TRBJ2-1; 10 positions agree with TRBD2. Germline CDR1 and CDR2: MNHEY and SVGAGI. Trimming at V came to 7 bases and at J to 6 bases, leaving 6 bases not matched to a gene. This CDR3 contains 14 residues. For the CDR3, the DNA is TGTGCCAGCAAGGGGTCTAGCGGGAGCAATGAGCAGTTCTTC. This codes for CASKGSSGSNEQFF.

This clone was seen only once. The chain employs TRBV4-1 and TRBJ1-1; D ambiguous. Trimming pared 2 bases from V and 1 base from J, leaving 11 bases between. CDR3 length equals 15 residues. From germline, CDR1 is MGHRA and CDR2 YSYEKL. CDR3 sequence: CASSQYSGWNTEAFF. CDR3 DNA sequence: TGCGCCAGCAGCCAATATTCCGGGTGGAACACTGAAGCTTTCTTT.

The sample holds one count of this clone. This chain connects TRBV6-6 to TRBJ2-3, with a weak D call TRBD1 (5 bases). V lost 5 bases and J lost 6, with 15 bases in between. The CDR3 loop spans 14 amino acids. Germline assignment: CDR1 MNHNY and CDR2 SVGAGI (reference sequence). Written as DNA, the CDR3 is TGTGCCAGCAGTGCGGACACGGCTGGGGATACGCAGTATTTT. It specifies CASSADTAGDTQYF.

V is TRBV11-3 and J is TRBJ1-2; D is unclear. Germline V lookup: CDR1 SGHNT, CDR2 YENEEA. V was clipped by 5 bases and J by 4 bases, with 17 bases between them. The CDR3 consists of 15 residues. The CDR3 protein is CASSPVSVSLYGYTF. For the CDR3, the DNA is TGTGCCAGCAGCCCAGTGTCCGTCAGTCTCTATGGCTACACCTTC.

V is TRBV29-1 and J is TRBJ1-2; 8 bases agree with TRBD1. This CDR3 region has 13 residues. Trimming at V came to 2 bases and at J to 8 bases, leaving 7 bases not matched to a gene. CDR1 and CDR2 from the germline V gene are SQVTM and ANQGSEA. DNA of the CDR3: TGCAGCGTTGAACCACAGGGGGGACGGGGCTACACCTTC. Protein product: CSVEPQGGRGYTF.

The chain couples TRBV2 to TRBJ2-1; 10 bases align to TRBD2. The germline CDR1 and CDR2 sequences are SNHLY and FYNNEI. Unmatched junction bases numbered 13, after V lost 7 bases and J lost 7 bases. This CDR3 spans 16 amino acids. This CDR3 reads CASTLGTSEYRNEQFF. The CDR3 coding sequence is TGTGCCAGCACCCTCGGGACTAGCGAGTACCGAAATGAGCAGTTCTTC.

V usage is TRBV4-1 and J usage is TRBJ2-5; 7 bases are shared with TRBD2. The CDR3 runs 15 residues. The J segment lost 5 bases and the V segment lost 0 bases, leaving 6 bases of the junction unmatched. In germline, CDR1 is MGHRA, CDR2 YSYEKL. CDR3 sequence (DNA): TGCGCCAGCAGCCAAGAAATACTAGCGAGGGAGACCCAGTACTTC. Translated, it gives CASSQEILARETQYF.

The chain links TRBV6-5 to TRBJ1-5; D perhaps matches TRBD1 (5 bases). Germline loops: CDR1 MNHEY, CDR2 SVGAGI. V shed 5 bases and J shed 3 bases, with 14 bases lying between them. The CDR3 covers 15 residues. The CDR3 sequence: CASSPRQGANQPQHF. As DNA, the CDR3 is TGTGCCAGCAGTCCCCGCCAGGGCGCCAATCAGCCCCAGCATTTT.

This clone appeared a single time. CDR3 in amino acids: CSVTGTYGYTF. The CDR3 coding sequence is TGCAGCGTTACAGGAACCTATGGCTACACCTTC. J is TRBJ1-2 and V is TRBV29-1, with D tentatively TRBD1 (5 bases). The germline V and J ends were trimmed by 5 bases and 4 bases, with 8 bases remaining between them. Per the germline V gene, CDR1 is SQVTM and CDR2 is ANQGSEA. CDR3 size: 11 residues.

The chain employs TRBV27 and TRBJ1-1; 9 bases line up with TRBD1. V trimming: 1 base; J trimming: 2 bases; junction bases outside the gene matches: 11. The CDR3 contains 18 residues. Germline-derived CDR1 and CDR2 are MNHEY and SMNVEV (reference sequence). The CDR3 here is CASSLYSGQGVGNTEAFF. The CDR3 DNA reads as TGTGCCAGCAGTTTATACTCGGGACAGGGTGTAGGCAACACTGAAGCTTTCTTT.

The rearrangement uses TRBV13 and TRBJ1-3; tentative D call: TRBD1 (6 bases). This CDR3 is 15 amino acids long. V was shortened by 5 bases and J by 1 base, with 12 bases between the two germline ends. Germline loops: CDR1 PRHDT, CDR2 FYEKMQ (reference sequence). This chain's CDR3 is CASSPIQGSGNTIYF. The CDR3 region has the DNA TGTGCCAGCAGCCCAATACAGGGTTCTGGAAACACCATATATTTT.

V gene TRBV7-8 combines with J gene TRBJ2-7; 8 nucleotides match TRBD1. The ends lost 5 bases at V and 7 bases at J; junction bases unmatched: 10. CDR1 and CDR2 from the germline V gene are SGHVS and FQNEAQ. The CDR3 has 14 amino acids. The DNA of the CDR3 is TGTGCCAGCAGCCCCGGGACAGGACATGAGGAGCAGTACTTC. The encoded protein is CASSPGTGHEEQYF.

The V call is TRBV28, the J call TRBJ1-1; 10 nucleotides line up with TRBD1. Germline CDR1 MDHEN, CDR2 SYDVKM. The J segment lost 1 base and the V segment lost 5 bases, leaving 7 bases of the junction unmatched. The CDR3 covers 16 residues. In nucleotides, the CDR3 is TGTGCCAGCAGTCGGGGCGGGACAGGGGCGAACACTGAAGCTTTCTTT. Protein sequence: CASSRGGTGANTEAFF.

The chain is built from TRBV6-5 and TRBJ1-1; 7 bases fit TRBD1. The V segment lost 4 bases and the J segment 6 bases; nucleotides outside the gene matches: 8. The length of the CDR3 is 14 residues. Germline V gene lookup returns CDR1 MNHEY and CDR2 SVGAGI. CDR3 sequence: CASSFHRGGAEAFF. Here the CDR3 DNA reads TGTGCCAGCAGTTTCCACAGGGGAGGAGCTGAAGCTTTCTTT.